Listed here are 16 T cell receptor beta chains from one sample, sequenced in a study of patients and donors after allogeneic stem cell transplantation. One entry per CDR3 protein, called by TCRdb with MiXCR from the RT-PCR reads. The repertoire consists of 920,000 or so distinct CDR3 sequences, with around 17% occurring once and the leading ten covering 5% to 6.5%. The sequencing input was blood, either unsorted or a sorted T cell fraction (not recorded which). The receptors come from a human donor who was either an allogeneic HSCT recipient or a stem cell or donor lymphocyte infusion donor (not recorded which). It is not recorded whose cells these are; they may come from a transplant donor.

The J gene is TRBJ1-4, the V gene TRBV6-5, with 8 bases fitting TRBD1. Looked up from germline, CDR1 is MNHEY and CDR2 is SVGAGI. V lost 2 bases to trimming and J lost 7 bases; unmatched junction nucleotides: 6. The CDR3 is made up of 15 amino acids. CDR3 amino acids: CASSYRSGGSEKLFF. The CDR3 DNA follows: TGTGCCAGCAGTTACAGGTCAGGGGGCTCTGAAAAACTGTTTTTT.

This clonotype was seen a handful of times. The V call is TRBV12-3 or TRBV12-4, the J call TRBJ2-4; TRBD1 might be the D (5 bases). This CDR3 spans 15 amino acids. V was clipped by 5 bases and J by 2 bases, with 13 bases between them. The CDR3, as DNA: TGTGCCAGCAGTCTAACAGGTTCAACCAAAAACATTCAGTACTTC. Translating it yields CASSLTGSTKNIQYF.

This clonotype was recorded a few times. The CDR3 protein is CASSLESDAGRISPLHF. The CDR3 DNA sequence: TGTGCCAGCAGCTTAGAGTCGGACGCCGGTCGGATTTCACCCCTCCACTTT. The chain uses TRBV7-6 and TRBJ1-6; D is ambiguous. The CDR3 totals 17 residues. The germline V and J ends were trimmed by 1 base and 9 bases, with 19 bases remaining between them. Germline lookup yields CDR1 SGHVS and CDR2 FNYEAQ.

This clonotype was counted between two and nine times. The chain is built from TRBV4-1 and TRBJ2-3; 10 nucleotides line up with TRBD2. Unmatched junction bases numbered 4, after V lost 0 bases and J lost 1 base. Per the germline V gene, CDR1 is MGHRA and CDR2 is YSYEKL. The CDR3 has 17 residues. The CDR3 here is CASSQDPLAGGTDTQYF. For the CDR3, the DNA is TGCGCCAGCAGCCAAGATCCGCTAGCGGGAGGCACAGATACGCAGTATTTT.

V and J are TRBV24-1 and TRBJ2-6; possible D gene TRBD2, 5 bases. There are 15 residues in the CDR3. Germline CDR1 and CDR2: KGHDR and SFDVKD. Trimming took 3 bases from V and 4 from J, leaving 9 bases between them. The CDR3 protein is CATSDKRAGANVLTF. The CDR3 nucleotides read TGTGCCACCAGTGATAAGAGGGCCGGGGCCAACGTCCTGACTTTC.

The chain has TRBV12-3 or TRBV12-4 and TRBJ1-4; D might be TRBD1 (5 bases). The V and J ends lost 1 base and 8 bases respectively, with 14 bases between them. The length of the CDR3 is 15 residues. The CDR3: CASSLGGGFGEKLFF. The CDR3 DNA reads TGTGCCAGCAGTTTAGGTGGGGGTTTTGGGGAAAAACTGTTTTTT.

CDR3 sequence reads: CASSPYTGGAETQYF. Here the CDR3 DNA reads TGTGCCAGCAGCCCGTACACAGGGGGCGCAGAGACCCAGTACTTC. This rearrangement joins TRBV11-2 to TRBJ2-5; TRBD1 matches at 9 bases. V was pared by 5 bases and J by 4 bases, with 8 bases of the junction left unmatched. The CDR3 is 15 amino acids. The germline CDR1 and CDR2 sequences are SGHAT and FQNNGV.

This chain links TRBV3-1 with TRBJ2-5; 7 bases match TRBD2. Per the germline V gene, CDR1 is LGHDT and CDR2 is YNNKEL (reference sequence). The V segment lost 3 bases and the J segment 0 bases; nucleotides outside the gene matches: 1. The CDR3 length is 14 residues. Written as DNA, the CDR3 is TGTGCCAGCAGCCACCTAGCGGACCAAGAGACCCAGTACTTC. Its protein is CASSHLADQETQYF.

The chain employs TRBV30 and TRBJ2-4, with D uncertain. Germline CDR1 is GTSNPN and CDR2 is SVGIG (reference sequence). The CDR3 extends over 11 amino acids. Trimming cost V 5 bases and J 6 bases, with 8 bases left between them. The CDR3 sequence: CAWGASNIQYF. For the CDR3, the DNA is TGTGCCTGGGGAGCGTCAAACATTCAGTACTTC.

This clonotype showed up many times. CDR3 DNA sequence: TGTGCCAGCAGCTTAGGCCAGGAAAATCAGCCCCAGCATTTT. It specifies CASSLGQENQPQHF. This rearrangement joins TRBV7-9 to TRBJ1-5; D unresolved. The V end lost 1 base, the J end lost 4 bases, and 8 bases lay between the germline ends. This CDR3 has 14 amino acids. The germline V gene has CDR1 SEHNR and CDR2 FQNEAQ (reference sequence).

This clonotype was counted ten times or more. The chain employs TRBV11-3 and TRBJ2-5; unclear D gene. The CDR3 is 11 amino acids. Trimming removed 6 bases from V and 5 bases from J, with 7 bases in between. Germline V CDR1 and CDR2: SGHNT, YENEEA. In DNA form, the CDR3 reads TGTGCCAGCAGTCGTGCGGAGACCCAGTACTTC. Its protein product is CASSRAETQYF.

This chain links TRBV5-6 with TRBJ1-2; 7 bases are a match to TRBD1. Germline CDR1 and CDR2: SGHDT and YYEEEE. The CDR3 is 16 residues long. V lost 1 base and J lost 5; bases outside the gene matches: 11. The CDR3 protein is CASSLYMSQGGYGYTF. The CDR3 coding sequence is TGTGCCAGCAGCTTGTACATGAGTCAGGGGGGATATGGCTACACCTTC.

V is TRBV7-9 and J is TRBJ2-2; TRBD2 is a possible D gene (7 bases). This CDR3 is built from 13 residues. With 5 bases removed from V and 7 bases from J, the gap between germline ends came to 11 bases. Germline values: CDR1 SEHNR, CDR2 FQNEAQ (reference sequence). CDR3 nucleotides: TGTGCCAGCAGCCCGGGGGGACACGGGGAGCTGTTTTTT. Translation gives CASSPGGHGELFF.

Remarks on this clonotype: This may be a read error: a much more frequent sequence differs by one nucleotide. The rearrangement joins TRBV6-1 to TRBJ2-5; D gene uncertain. CDR1 and CDR2 from the germline V gene are MNHNS and SASEGT. The CDR3 contains 11 residues. Trimming shortened V by 2 bases and J by 5 bases, and 3 bases separated the two germline ends. Here the CDR3 reads CASSEMETQYF. CDR3 nucleotide sequence: TGTGCCAGCAGTGAAATGGAGACCCAGTACTTC.

This clonotype was detected only a few times. V is TRBV20-1 and J is TRBJ2-1, with D maybe TRBD2 (5 bases). The CDR3 spans 14 residues. CDR1 is DFQATT and CDR2 is SNEGSKA in the germline V gene (reference sequence). The V gene lost 3 bases and the J gene lost 8 bases, with 17 bases spanning the gap. DNA for the CDR3: TGCAGTGCTAGTGGAGCGGCTCGGGTGTATGAGCAGTTCTTC. Encoded protein: CSASGAARVYEQFF.

The rearrangement uses TRBV7-3 and TRBJ2-1; D tentatively fits TRBD1 or TRBD2 (5 bases each). V was shortened by 5 bases and J by 4 bases, with 18 bases between the two germline ends. CDR1 is SGHTA, CDR2 FQGTGA, per germline. CDR3 size: 16 residues. The CDR3 region is CASSQRGSGDYNEQFF. For the CDR3, the DNA is TGTGCCAGCAGCCAAAGGGGCAGCGGAGATTACAATGAGCAGTTCTTC.